This T cell receptor beta chain is drawn from a study of T-cell memory formation after mild COVID-19. TCRdb itself ran the 5' RACE reads through MiXCR, one entry per CDR3 protein. This table holds hundreds of thousands of distinct CDR3 sequences, less than 25% found once. This clonotype showed up just a few times. Input material: PBMCs or a T cell subset sorted from them (not recorded which). The source of this sequence is an adult woman who had mild COVID-19 (a few samples of this study predate the infection). Cell type and time point are not known.

For the CDR3, the DNA is TGTGCCAGCAGCCGGGGAGTGACAGCAGGATATGGCTACACCTTC. Residues: CASSRGVTAGYGYTF. The rearrangement joins TRBV6-2 or TRBV6-3 to TRBJ1-2, with a tentative D call TRBD1 (5 bases). Between the trimmed V and J ends, which lost 6 bases and 5 bases, there was a span of 19 bases. CDR3 length equals 15 residues. CDR1 is MNHEY, CDR2 SVGEGT, per germline.